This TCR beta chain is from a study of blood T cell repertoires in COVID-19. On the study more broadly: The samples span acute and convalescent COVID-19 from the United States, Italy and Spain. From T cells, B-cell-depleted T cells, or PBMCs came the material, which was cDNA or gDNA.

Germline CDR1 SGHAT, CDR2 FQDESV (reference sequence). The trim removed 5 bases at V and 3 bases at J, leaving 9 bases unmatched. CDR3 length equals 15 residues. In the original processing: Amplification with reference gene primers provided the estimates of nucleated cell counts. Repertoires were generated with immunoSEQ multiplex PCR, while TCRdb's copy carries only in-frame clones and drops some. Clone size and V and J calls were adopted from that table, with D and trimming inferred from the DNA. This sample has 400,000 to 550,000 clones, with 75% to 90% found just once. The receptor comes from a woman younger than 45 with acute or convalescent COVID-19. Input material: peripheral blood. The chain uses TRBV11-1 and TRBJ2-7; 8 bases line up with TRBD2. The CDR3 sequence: CASSAHGGANYEQYF. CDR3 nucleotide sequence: TGTGCCAGCAGCGCCCACGGGGGGGCAAACTACGAGCAGTACTTC.